Each of the 24 T cell receptor beta chains below was sequenced from the same sample in a study of blood T cell repertoires in COVID-19. The table came from immunoSEQ multiplex PCR; TCRdb's copy has only in-frame clones and leaves some out. Here the sample spans about 310,000 clones, approximately 86% being singletons. Material: peripheral blood. The receptors stem from a man between 65 and 79 years old with acute or convalescent COVID-19.

The chain is built from TRBV5-5 and TRBJ2-1, with 12 bases fitting TRBD2. Trimming took 3 bases from V and 4 from J; bases not matched to a gene: 8. Germline V lookup: CDR1 SGHKS, CDR2 YYEKEE (reference sequence). This CDR3 has 17 amino acids. The CDR3 DNA is TGTGCCAGCAGCTCAATCCCGACTAGCGGGGGATACAATGAGCAGTTCTTC. Residues: CASSSIPTSGGYNEQFF.

This clone was seen once. This sequence joins TRBV6-2 or TRBV6-3 and TRBJ1-2; D perhaps matches TRBD1 (5 bases). The CDR3 is 17 amino acids. V lost 5 bases, J lost 6 bases, and 25 bases lay in between. Per germline, CDR1 MNHEY and CDR2 SVGEGT. As DNA, the CDR3 is TGTGCCAGCAGTGGTACAGGATCCCGTCCATTCCGAAATGGCTACACCTTC. Translated: CASSGTGSRPFRNGYTF.

As regards this clone: This same CDR3 is encoded by further DNA sequences in the sample. The chain uses TRBV28 and TRBJ1-1; D is undetermined. V was pared by 6 bases and J by 8 bases, with 16 bases between. Germline-derived CDR1 and CDR2 are MDHEN and SYDVKM. The CDR3 runs to 13 residues. The CDR3 coding sequence is TGTGCCAGCAGCCGGCAGGTGGAATGGGAAGCTTTCTTT. Translating gives CASSRQVEWEAFF.

V is TRBV4-3 and J is TRBJ2-1, with 10 positions matching TRBD2. Germline CDR1 reads LGHNA; CDR2 reads YSLEER. This CDR3 is 15 amino acids long. V dropped 2 bases and J dropped 3; count of bases not matched to a gene: 1. CDR3 region: CASSQLAGDYNEQFF. DNA of the CDR3: TGCGCCAGCAGCCAACTAGCGGGGGACTACAATGAGCAGTTCTTC.

The rearrangement uses TRBV5-4 and TRBJ1-1; 10 bases align to TRBD1. Germline CDR1 reads SGHNT; CDR2 reads YYREEE (reference sequence). The junction had 7 bases not matched to a gene; V was cut back by 5 bases and J by 6 bases. The CDR3 is 14 residues long. CDR3 DNA: TGTGCCAGCAGTGGGGGACAGGGGTTCCCTGAAGCTTTCTTT. The encoded protein is CASSGGQGFPEAFF.

This clone was observed a single time. This chain uses TRBV7-2 with TRBJ1-6; D not resolved. This CDR3 is built from 15 residues. CDR1 is SGHTA and CDR2 is FQGNSA in the germline V gene. V was pared by 1 base and J by 10 bases, with 14 bases between. This CDR3 is CASSLGFGSGSPLHF. In DNA, the CDR3 is TGTGCCAGCAGCTTAGGTTTCGGCTCGGGGTCACCCCTCCACTTT.

This clone was detected only once. The rearrangement joins TRBV23-1 to TRBJ1-3, with D unclear. TRBV23-1 is an ORF, with its function uncertain. Trimming cost V 0 bases and J 1 base, with 16 bases left between them. This CDR3 has 18 amino acids. The CDR3 sequence is CASSQSGQVSTSGNTIYF. DNA of the CDR3: TGCGCCAGCAGTCAATCAGGTCAGGTTTCCACATCTGGAAACACCATATATTTT.

The chain has TRBV6-5 and TRBJ2-7, with 9 bases fitting TRBD1. Unmatched junction bases numbered 4, after V lost 2 bases and J lost 2 bases. The CDR3 loop spans 15 amino acids. Germline CDR1 MNHEY, CDR2 SVGAGI. The CDR3, as DNA: TGTGCCAGCAGTTACGGTGGACAGGGGACCTACGAGCAGTACTTC. Protein: CASSYGGQGTYEQYF.

The V and J genes are TRBV29-1 and TRBJ1-2, with 7 bases lining up with TRBD1. Germline V gives CDR1 SQVTM, CDR2 ANQGSEA. The CDR3 length is 13 residues. Losses at the gene ends were 6 bases for V and 6 bases for J; bases not matched to a gene: 10. The CDR3 reads CSVYDRDWNGYTF. CDR3 DNA: TGCAGCGTCTATGACAGGGATTGGAATGGCTACACCTTC.

This chain joins TRBV3-1 (or the pseudogene TRBV3-2) and TRBJ1-4; maybe TRBD1 (5 bases). CDR1 and CDR2 from the germline V gene are LGHDT and YNNKEL (reference sequence). This CDR3 is built from 15 residues. V shed 4 bases and J shed 7 bases, with 16 bases lying between them. Here the CDR3 DNA reads TGTGCCAGCAGCCGCCTGAACGGGGGGAGTGAAAAACTGTTTTTT. Translation gives CASSRLNGGSEKLFF.

The chain uses TRBV4-2 and TRBJ1-3, with D uncertain. Trimming left V 7 bases short and J 0 bases short, with 4 bases between. The CDR3 has 12 residues. CDR1 is LGHNA and CDR2 is YNFKEQ in the germline V gene. The CDR3 sequence: CASTLSGNTIYF. DNA of the CDR3: TGTGCCAGCACACTCTCTGGAAACACCATATATTTT.

The V and J genes are TRBV9 and TRBJ1-3, with TRBD1 matching 8 bases. Germline V gene sequence: CDR1 SGDLS, CDR2 YYNGEE. The CDR3 contains 15 residues. The V segment lost 4 bases and the J segment 2 bases; nucleotides outside the gene matches: 5. The CDR3 region is CASSIQGATGNTIYF. CDR3 bases: TGTGCCAGCAGCATCCAGGGGGCCACTGGAAACACCATATATTTT.

V usage is TRBV6-5 and J usage is TRBJ2-1, with D possibly matching TRBD2 (6 bases). Between the trimmed V and J ends, which lost 5 bases and 9 bases, there was a span of 14 bases. The CDR3 runs 13 residues. Germline CDR1 and CDR2: MNHEY and SVGAGI. This CDR3 is CASSPAGSSEQFF. CDR3 DNA: TGTGCCAGCAGTCCAGCGGGCTCTAGTGAGCAGTTCTTC.

V usage is TRBV27 and J usage is TRBJ1-1; D perhaps matches TRBD1 (5 bases). Per the germline V gene, CDR1 is MNHEY and CDR2 is SMNVEV (reference sequence). The CDR3 contains 16 residues. Trimming removed 6 bases at V and 0 bases at J, with 17 bases between. CDR3 region: CASSPRGLVMNTEAFF. CDR3 DNA sequence: TGTGCCAGCAGCCCTCGGGGGTTAGTCATGAACACTGAAGCTTTCTTT.

This sequence joins TRBV2 and TRBJ1-5; D uncertain. Per germline, CDR1 SNHLY and CDR2 FYNNEI. This CDR3 has 13 residues. V gave up 7 bases and J gave up 5 bases, with 12 bases separating them. DNA for the CDR3: TGTGCCAGCACCGGACTTGGGGATCAGCCCCAGCATTTT. Protein product: CASTGLGDQPQHF.

The chain joins TRBV12-3 or TRBV12-4 to TRBJ1-5, with D unresolved. CDR3 length equals 13 residues. Trimming shortened V by 6 bases and J by 3 bases, and 9 bases separated the two germline ends. CDR3 bases: TGTGCCAGCAGCAAAACACCCAATCAGCCCCAGCATTTT. Residues: CASSKTPNQPQHF.

In this sample, this clone turned up once. A clone one base away is much larger, so this may be a read error. This CDR3 is also generated by other DNA sequences in the sample. The V call is TRBV7-9, the J call TRBJ2-3; no clear D. The ends were cut back, 5 bases at V and 0 bases at J, with 3 bases in the middle. Germline CDR1 is SEHNR and CDR2 is FQNEAQ (reference sequence). This CDR3 is 12 amino acids long. The CDR3 DNA is TGTGCCAGCAGCCCAAGCACAGATACGCAGTATTTT. Translating gives CASSPSTDTQYF.

This rearrangement joins TRBV7-2 to TRBJ1-3; D gene unclear. Germline CDR1 SGHTA, CDR2 FQGNSA. V was cut by 6 bases and J by 3 bases, with 15 bases left in between. The CDR3 has 15 residues. This CDR3 reads CASRPGLSFGNTIYF. The CDR3 DNA sequence: TGTGCCAGCAGGCCCGGTTTATCCTTTGGAAACACCATATATTTT.

V usage is TRBV12-3 or TRBV12-4 and J usage is TRBJ2-3; D remains unclear. The CDR3 totals 12 residues. Trimming stripped 4 bases from V and 3 bases from J, with 5 bases between. The CDR3 is CASSWATDTQYF. In nucleotides, the CDR3 is TGTGCCAGCAGTTGGGCGACAGATACGCAGTATTTT.

The V gene is TRBV7-2, the J gene TRBJ2-2; 7 nucleotides agree with TRBD1. The CDR3 runs 15 residues. With V trimmed by 4 bases and J by 10 bases, 12 bases remained unmatched. Germline CDR1 SGHTA, CDR2 FQGNSA. The CDR3: CASSSRTGAGVELFF. The CDR3, as DNA: TGTGCCAGCAGCTCCCGAACAGGGGCTGGAGTGGAGCTGTTTTTT.

V usage is TRBV5-1 and J usage is TRBJ2-7, with D possibly matching TRBD2 (5 bases). The V gene lost 1 base and the J gene lost 5 bases, with 13 bases spanning the gap. In germline, CDR1 is SGHRS, CDR2 YFSETQ. The CDR3 loop spans 14 amino acids. CDR3 DNA sequence: TGCGCCAGCAGCTTGAGCGGAGATTTGAACGAGCAGTACTTC. Protein product: CASSLSGDLNEQYF.

This chain links TRBV24-1 with TRBJ2-3, with 9 bases aligning to TRBD2. With 4 bases clipped from V and 6 bases from J, the junction kept 13 bases outside the gene matches. The CDR3 sequence is 17 residues long. In germline, CDR1 is KGHDR, CDR2 SFDVKD. CDR3 loop: CATSDAVKAGGGDTQYF. In DNA form, the CDR3 reads TGTGCCACCAGTGACGCCGTTAAGGCGGGAGGGGGGGATACGCAGTATTTT.

The rearrangement joins TRBV7-8 to TRBJ1-2; a possible D gene is TRBD1 (6 bases). Looked up from germline, CDR1 is SGHVS and CDR2 is FQNEAQ. Deletions cut 1 base from V and 8 bases from J, with 11 bases between. CDR3 size: 13 residues. CDR3 sequence: CASSLDGTSGYTF. The CDR3 nucleotides read TGTGCCAGCAGCTTAGACGGGACATCCGGCTACACCTTC.

A word on this clone: The same CDR3 arises from other DNA sequences in this sample as well. The gene calls are TRBV6-2 or TRBV6-3 and TRBJ2-3; D perhaps matches TRBD2 (5 bases). Deletions cut 2 bases from V and 1 base from J, with 7 bases between. The CDR3 has 14 amino acids. Germline CDR1 is MNHEY and CDR2 is SVGEGT. The CDR3 DNA sequence: TGTGCCAGCAGTTACAGCGGACGCACAGATACGCAGTATTTT. Amino acid sequence: CASSYSGRTDTQYF.